The following is a T cell receptor beta chain sequence with its context. Its cognate antigen has yet to be identified. No base quality values were provided; no much bigger clone lies one nucleotide off. The library was generated by the immunoSEQ multiplex PCR assay. For the multiplex PCR, a mixture combining 60 forward primers for TCR Vbeta segments and 13 reverse primers for TCR Jbeta segments was used. The CDR3 region of rearranged TCR beta genes was amplified from genomic DNA with a multiplex PCR assay. The Illumina HiSeq System was used to sequence the amplified TCR beta libraries as 87-base-pair reads. The study's processing was this. A later analysis tallied 75 million to 85 million unique TCR beta chains across the 666 repertoires, and some 12 million of those chains were shared by two or more donors. A nearest-neighbor algorithm error-corrected the raw reads and collapsed the reads into unique sequences, merging closely related sequences to remove PCR and sequencing errors. To assign V, D and J gene segments, CDR3 sequences were aligned to IMGT reference sequences. Each retained sequence needed at least a six-nucleotide match to both a V gene segment and a J gene segment. Rearrangements were called productive when the CDR3 lacked stop codons and stayed in frame with V and J; all others were non-productive. CDR3 was defined according to IMGT convention as the region running from the second conserved V-encoded cysteine to the conserved J-encoded phenylalanine. The earlier analysis of about 610 of the donors excluded any sequence lacking an unambiguous match to a single V gene segment. In an earlier analysis of roughly 600 of the donors, a V segment was called functional when productive rearrangements were above 56.7%, and segregating when the standard deviation between donors exceeded 5%. A statistical classification framework was developed to diagnose cytomegalovirus status using the catalog of TCR beta chain sequences. In a later analysis, TCR nucleotide sequences were compared against IMGT/GENE-DB human TR gene sequences so that V and J genes could be assigned. Using the TCRdist pipeline, a later analysis assigned CDR3 sequences along with most-parsimonious VDJ recombination scenarios. In a later analysis, each TCR beta chain was defined by its CDR3 amino acid sequence together with its V-gene family, and reads without a unique V-gene family were excluded. In a later analysis, approximately 640 highly shared, low-generation-probability nucleotide sequences were removed to address suspected cross-contamination and a sequencing artifact. A later analysis calculated a clonal expansion index for each public chain from normalized within-repertoire ranks of inferred template counts. In a later analysis, generation probabilities were computed with a VDJ recombination model fitted to out-of-frame rearrangements, and the resulting probabilities were checked against IGoR. Hypergeometric tests were used in a later analysis to score TCR-TCR, TCR-HLA and TCR-CMV co-occurrence, with a repertoire-size bias correction applied to the TCR pairs. To estimate false discovery rates, a later analysis permuted the HLA or CMV assignments 20 times. In a later analysis, co-occurring TCRs were grouped using DBSCAN, and TCRdist sequence similarity was added for clustering within HLA-allele-positive subsets. Repertoires with fewer than 30,000 or more than 120,000 public chains were left out of co-occurrence clustering, as were roughly five repertoires with anomalous nucleotide sharing. TCRdb retrieved this table from immuneACCESS and kept in-frame rearrangements only. Not all clones are present; in checked studies, unresolved V genes account for under half, and no reason is known for the remainder. D and trimming come from the DNA, and the V and J calls and clone size come from that table. This sample comprises about 120,000 clones, around 62% of them detected only once. More than 8% of the sample rests with the top ten.

The cohort was made up of roughly 670 healthy bone marrow donors. At the time of sampling, every cohort member was nominally healthy, though immune exposures that went unrecorded were likely present. The donor tested CMV seropositive, placing the donor among the roughly 300 seropositive members of the cohort. Every donor gave a peripheral blood sample, and the peripheral blood mononuclear cells from that sample were used for TCR beta sequencing. The Qiagen DNeasy Blood Extraction Kit was used to extract genomic DNA from the blood cell samples. These data come from a study of cytomegalovirus exposure and HLA in healthy donors (dated by TCRdb to 2015 to 2018). Looking at the study overall: According to an earlier analysis of 587 of the donors, roughly 180 million T cells yielded 100 million or so unique TCR beta sequences and around 300 Gb of sequence data. An early release covering roughly 640 HLA-typed donors comprised roughly 300 gigabases of sequencing data and around 80 million unique TCR sequences. Of the 350 to 450 genotyped donors, 65% to 90% were placed in the genetic ancestry cluster associated with self-reported Caucasian donors. The aim of the study was to test whether cataloging public T cell receptors could identify signatures of past pathogen exposure. The study used immunosequencing to profile the T cell repertoires of more than 650 subjects and linked those repertoires to cytomegalovirus serostatus. A separate validation cohort of over a hundred different subjects was used in addition to the roughly 700-subject first cohort. The study combined high-throughput TCR immunosequencing, statistical association of individual TCRs with disease status, and machine learning to predict cytomegalovirus infection status. A later analysis re-examined previously published TCR beta repertoires from around 670 donors and added high-resolution HLA genotyping to investigate patterns of TCR occurrence. The later analysis used no new phenotypic data to find candidate immune exposures, relying instead on TCR beta sequences and their occurrence across donors. In an earlier analysis of 550 to 700 of the donors, high-throughput TCR beta sequencing was used to judge whether each TCR beta V gene segment behaved as functional or pseudogenic. Donor age, sex, ethnicity and CMV serostatus were compiled alongside the repertoire data. A later genetic analysis used genome-wide SNP genotypes for about 55% of the 666 donors, treating that subset as a discovery cohort. All discovery cohort repertoires had been generated using a single sequencing platform. HLA typing included class I and class II loci at four-digit resolution. Typing coverage differed by locus: A, B, C, DRB1 and DQB1 were typed in about 620-630 donors, DQA1 in approximately 520, DPA1 in some 600, and DPB1 in roughly 450. Because of strong linkage in the cohort, roughly five DR-DQ haplotypes were treated as single units for association and clustering. Among about 360 genotyped donors of the cohort, an average of around 240,000 unique TCR beta nucleotide sequences were sequenced per donor, around 20% of them non-productive.

What the study reported, not specific to this receptor: In this cohort, only TCR beta chains were sequenced, and detectable features were limited by the absence of alpha or paired-chain data. According to the authors, the approach could potentially be generalized to other disease states and immunological phenotypes. Compared with the approximately 720-donor mean, donors in an Asian-associated ancestry cluster had fewer N-insertions in productive TCRs, according to a later genetic analysis. Because HLA typing was missing for some donors at each locus, association tests included only the typed subset. Seventeen rarely observed V segments, including chromosome 9 orphons, were excluded from the earlier analysis of a few hundred of the donors because counts were too low. In a later analysis, HLA-associated TCR beta chains showed more clonal expansion and lower generation probabilities than non-associated chains that were equally common. Strong co-occurrence of HLA alleles, especially DR and DQ, made assigning TCR associations to individual alleles difficult. Cytomegalovirus status was reported to be diagnosed by the classifier with high specificity and sensitivity in both the original and validation cohorts. An association between a missense DCLRE1C variant and V-gene and J-gene trimming of TCR beta chains was found in a later genetic analysis and replicated in an independent cohort. Most TCR sequences were observed very rarely across donors, whereas some public TCRs were present in many individuals. An earlier analysis of 587 of the donors showed that most TCR beta V segments appeared in productive rearrangements either about 90% or about 30% of the time, which broadly matched IMGT annotations. In a later analysis, TCR association rates were found to vary across HLA loci, with the most associated TCRs seen for DRB1 alleles and the fewest for HLA-C alleles. Sequencing depth was assumed to be roughly uniform across donors in the presence/absence analyses, though that assumption may not hold. A total of roughly 160 TCR beta chains were listed by the study as associated with cytomegalovirus. Correlated functional status among segregating V segments might be attributable to linkage disequilibrium, but an unknown experimental factor could not be ruled out. A further reported finding was that TCR beta sequences accurately predicted the HLA-A and HLA-B alleles for most subjects in the first cohort. Some IMGT-functional V segments, including TRBV6-2 and TRBV6-3, could not be told apart with the 87-base-pair reads, so those segments were excluded. At a false discovery rate of 0.05, a later analysis linked 16,951 TCR beta sequences to specific HLA alleles. A group of highly shared sequence variants was considered likely to be a technical artifact of the sequencing pipeline. The only immune exposure information available for the cohort was CMV serostatus. In a later analysis, several top co-occurrence clusters were reported to appear linked to parvovirus B19, influenza, CMV and Epstein-Barr virus. According to a later analysis, most CMV-associated TCR beta chains appeared to be HLA-restricted, and the HLA associations seemed to be driven largely by CMV exposure. A few of the identified cytomegalovirus-associated TCR beta chains were confirmed in vitro to be specific for cytomegalovirus antigens.

Measured from the cysteine to the phenylalanine, the CDR3 is 16 residues long. CDR3 DNA only is kept here, 48 bases in frame from base 1. V trim: 0 bases; J trim: 8 bases; unmatched bases: 8. The germline V gene specifies LGHNA as CDR1 and YSLEER as CDR2. The sequenced sample consisted of PBMCs. This receptor chain uses TRBV4-3 and TRBJ2-2, with 8 bases matching TRBD2. This clonotype was obtained from a woman aged 40-49 years in good health and CMV-seropositive. The CDR3 region has the sequence CASSQEEAGVGGELFF. The nucleotide sequence reads TGCGCCAGCAGCCAAGAAGAAGCGGGAGTAGGTGGGGAGCTGTTTTTT.